Below are 24 T cell receptor beta chains sequenced from a single sample in a study of T-cell reconstitution after alpha-beta-depleted transplantation in children. Unique molecular identifiers were incorporated into the prepared TCRbeta library. TCRdb passed the PCR reads through MiXCR, listing each CDR3 protein once. The data contain about 240,000 distinct CDR3 sequences, 12% of them singletons. The material was PBMCs from the stem cell graft donor, obtained from the stem cell graft. These TCRs come from a human donor who donated a stem cell graft to a child with acute lymphoblastic leukemia.

The chain's CDR3 is CAWSVGGPEQYF. CDR3 sequence (DNA): TGTGCCTGGAGTGTAGGGGGCCCCGAGCAGTACTTC. V and J are TRBV30 and TRBJ2-7; 7 bases fit TRBD1. This CDR3 is built from 12 residues. Germline lookup yields CDR1 GTSNPN and CDR2 SVGIG (reference sequence). J was trimmed by 6 bases and V by 0 bases; bases with no gene match: 2.

This clonotype was found many times. The gene calls are TRBV5-1 and TRBJ2-5; D call uncertain. The CDR3 totals 13 residues. The germline V and J ends were trimmed by 4 bases and 1 base, with 8 bases remaining between them. Germline V gene data show CDR1 as SGHRS and CDR2 as YFSETQ. The CDR3 is CASSHTLQETQYF. The DNA of the CDR3 is TGCGCCAGCAGCCACACCCTCCAAGAGACCCAGTACTTC.

This clonotype was found many times. The chain is built from TRBV4-1 and TRBJ1-1, with D unclear. Trimming pared 5 bases from V and 1 base from J, leaving 20 bases between. From germline, CDR1 is MGHRA and CDR2 YSYEKL. This CDR3 is 17 amino acids long. The CDR3 sequence is CASSSRPGPNPNTEAFF. CDR3 DNA: TGCGCCAGCAGCTCGCGACCAGGCCCTAACCCGAACACTGAAGCTTTCTTT.

This clonotype was detected many times. J is TRBJ2-1 and V is TRBV20-1; D uncertain. Trimming cost V 0 bases and J 4 bases, with 10 bases left between them. Germline lookup yields CDR1 DFQATT and CDR2 SNEGSKA (reference sequence). The CDR3 is 14 residues long. The CDR3 here is CSARDRLPYNEQFF. In DNA form, the CDR3 reads TGCAGTGCTAGAGACAGGCTCCCTTACAATGAGCAGTTCTTC.

This clonotype was seen repeatedly, ten times or more. This rearrangement joins TRBV20-1 to TRBJ1-2, with a weak D call TRBD1 (6 bases). The CDR3 is 12 residues long. Looked up from germline, CDR1 is DFQATT and CDR2 is SNEGSKA (reference sequence). V lost 6 bases to trimming and J lost 6 bases, with 14 bases between them. The CDR3 sequence: CSAPSRQDGYTF. CDR3 bases: TGCAGTGCCCCCAGCCGACAGGATGGCTACACCTTC.

There are a few counts of this clonotype. V and J are TRBV29-1 and TRBJ2-5, with a weak D call TRBD1 (6 bases). Germline V gives CDR1 SQVTM, CDR2 ANQGSEA. This CDR3 spans 14 amino acids. The V end was cut by 4 bases, the J end by 0 bases, with 12 bases between. CDR3 in DNA: TGCAGCGTTGGGAGGACAGCCGACCAAGAGACCCAGTACTTC. This codes for CSVGRTADQETQYF.

The table lists this clonotype with many counts. The rearrangement uses TRBV20-1 and TRBJ2-1; 9 nucleotides match TRBD2. The trim removed 6 bases at V and 6 bases at J, leaving 9 bases unmatched. Germline V CDR1 and CDR2: DFQATT, SNEGSKA (reference sequence). The CDR3 is 14 amino acids. CDR3 bases: TGCAGTGCCACAAACAGCGGGAGGACCAATGAGCAGTTCTTC. Protein sequence: CSATNSGRTNEQFF.

In this sample, this clonotype turned up a few times. The chain links TRBV2 to TRBJ1-4; D remains ambiguous. CDR1 SNHLY and CDR2 FYNNEI come from the germline V gene. V was cut by 9 bases and J by 8 bases, with 22 bases left in between. This CDR3 has 15 residues. This chain's CDR3 is CARESSGPGDEKLFF. The CDR3 DNA is TGTGCCAGGGAGAGTTCCGGGCCGGGAGACGAAAAACTGTTTTTT.

This clonotype was recorded a few times. V usage is TRBV12-3 or TRBV12-4 and J usage is TRBJ2-6, with unresolved D. This CDR3 spans 15 amino acids. Trimming removed 5 bases at V and 0 bases at J, with 8 bases between. For the CDR3, the DNA is TGTGCCAGCAGTCCCTGGGGCTCTGGGGCCAACGTCCTGACTTTC. Its translation is CASSPWGSGANVLTF.

The J gene is TRBJ2-7, the V gene TRBV6-7; D gene ambiguous. TRBV6-7 is labeled an ORF, and its function is uncertain. V lost 9 bases to trimming and J lost 3 bases, with 15 bases between them. This CDR3 comprises 13 residues. The CDR3 region is CARAPGLGYEQYF. The CDR3 nucleotides are TGTGCCAGGGCTCCGGGCCTGGGCTACGAGCAGTACTTC.

This sequence joins TRBV7-7 and TRBJ1-1; the D is unclear. Trimming left V 11 bases short and J 10 bases short, with 17 bases between. CDR1 and CDR2 from the germline V gene are SSHAT and FNYEAQ (reference sequence). The CDR3 runs 11 residues. The CDR3 protein is CAQDFGGGAFF. The DNA for the CDR3 is TGTGCCCAAGACTTCGGCGGAGGAGCTTTCTTT.

This clonotype was seen ten or more times. J is TRBJ1-1 and V is TRBV5-1; D call uncertain. Germline CDR1 SGHRS, CDR2 YFSETQ. The V end lost 4 bases, the J end lost 3 bases, and 10 bases lay between the germline ends. The CDR3 totals 13 residues. The DNA of the CDR3 is TGCGCCAGCAGCGCAGCGGGGTACACTGAAGCTTTCTTT. Amino acids: CASSAAGYTEAFF.

This clonotype was detected many times. This chain connects TRBV10-2 to TRBJ2-5; D not resolved. The germline V gene encodes CDR1 WSHSY and CDR2 SAAADI. CDR3 length: 14 residues. Trimming removed 0 bases from V and 2 bases from J, with 7 bases in between. The CDR3 nucleotides read TGCGCCAGCAGTGAGTCGAGATCGCAAGAGACCCAGTACTTC. Encoded protein: CASSESRSQETQYF.

This clonotype was seen repeatedly, ten times or more. The CDR3 DNA is TGTGCCAGCAGTTTAGGAAAGGGGGCGTACGGCTACACCTTC. Amino acid sequence: CASSLGKGAYGYTF. The rearrangement joins TRBV12-3 or TRBV12-4 to TRBJ1-2; 7 bases align to TRBD1. The length of the CDR3 is 14 residues. Losses at the gene ends were 1 base for V and 8 bases for J; bases not matched to a gene: 7.

This clonotype was observed many times. In nucleotides, the CDR3 is TGTGCCAGCAGCTCCGGACTAGCGGGAGTTATAGATACGCAGTATTTT. Its protein product is CASSSGLAGVIDTQYF. The gene calls are TRBV7-3 and TRBJ2-3; TRBD2 agrees at 13 bases. The V gene's germline CDR1 is SGHTA and CDR2 FQGTGA. This CDR3 comprises 16 residues. Trimming at V came to 4 bases and at J to 5 bases, leaving 6 bases not matched to a gene.

This clonotype appeared once. This may come from a read error, since a much larger clone is one base off. The CDR3 does not end in the conserved phenylalanine or tryptophan, so this is likely a read error. The chain carries TRBV20-1 and TRBJ1-1; D perhaps matches TRBD1 (5 bases). V was clipped by 8 bases and J by 1 base, with 14 bases between them. CDR3 length: 13 amino acids. Germline V CDR1 and CDR2: DFQATT, SNEGSKA (reference sequence). The CDR3 region is CSIPDTTNTEAFS. The CDR3 DNA sequence: TGCAGTATCCCGGACACGACGAACACTGAAGCTTTCTCT.

This clonotype has a count of ten or more. This chain uses TRBV7-3 with TRBJ2-1, with D perhaps TRBD1 or TRBD2 (5 bases each). V shed 3 bases and J shed 5 bases, with 14 bases lying between them. The CDR3 is made up of 15 amino acids. CDR1 and CDR2 (germline): SGHTA, FQGTGA. The DNA of the CDR3 is TGTGCCAGCAGCTTGGTGGGACGATATAACAATGAGCAGTTCTTC. Protein sequence: CASSLVGRYNNEQFF.

This clonotype was seen at least ten times. The V and J genes are TRBV29-1 and TRBJ2-7; maybe TRBD2 (6 bases). This CDR3 region has 14 residues. The ends were cut back, 4 bases at V and 7 bases at J, with 20 bases in the middle. Germline CDR1 is SQVTM and CDR2 is ANQGSEA. CDR3 residues: CSVVRIGGLREQYF. CDR3 coding DNA: TGCAGCGTTGTCCGTATCGGGGGACTTAGGGAGCAGTACTTC.

This clonotype was detected many times. This chain links TRBV5-1 with TRBJ2-5, with 11 bases matching TRBD2. Trimming removed 0 bases from V and 2 bases from J; junction bases left unmatched: 6. The CDR3 contains 17 residues. From germline, CDR1 is SGHRS and CDR2 YFSETQ. CDR3 region: CASSLGLAGITQETQYF. DNA for the CDR3: TGCGCCAGCAGCTTGGGACTAGCGGGGATAACACAAGAGACCCAGTACTTC.

On this clonotype itself: A clone one base away is much larger, so this may be a read error. This chain joins TRBV7-9 and TRBJ1-5; the match to TRBD1 covers 7 bases. CDR3 length equals 15 residues. From germline, CDR1 is SEHNR and CDR2 FQNEAQ (reference sequence). The CDR3 coding sequence is TGTGCCCGCAGCCGAGATGGACAGGTCAATCAGCCCCAGCATTTT. Amino acids: CARSRDGQVNQPQHF.

This clonotype was seen repeatedly, ten times or more. The V and J genes are TRBV6-2 or TRBV6-3 and TRBJ1-4; D ambiguous. Germline values: CDR1 MNHEY, CDR2 SVGEGT. Trimming removed 1 base from V and 8 bases from J, with 8 bases in between. CDR3 length: 13 residues. For the CDR3, the DNA is TGTGCCAGCAGTTACTTGGGATCGGAAAAACTGTTTTTT. Its translation is CASSYLGSEKLFF.

The J gene is TRBJ2-7, the V gene TRBV28; the match to TRBD2 covers 8 bases. Trimming took 7 bases from V and 5 from J; bases not matched to a gene: 7. Germline V gives CDR1 MDHEN, CDR2 SYDVKM. The CDR3 spans 13 residues. The CDR3 sequence: CASIFGGGDEQYF. CDR3 bases: TGTGCCAGCATTTTCGGGGGGGGCGACGAGCAGTACTTC.

This clonotype appeared many times. A much bigger clone sits one base away, suggesting this may be a read error. J is TRBJ2-6 and V is TRBV6-1, with a possible D match to TRBD1 (5 bases). Germline V gene lookup returns CDR1 MNHNS and CDR2 SASEGT. The CDR3 is 15 amino acids. The CDR3 region is CASGPDTSGANGLTF. Here the CDR3 DNA reads TGTGCCAGCGGTCCTGACACCTCTGGGGCCAACGGCCTGACTTTC.

This chain links TRBV7-9 with TRBJ1-2; 8 bases fit TRBD1. The length of the CDR3 is 16 residues. Germline assignment: CDR1 SEHNR and CDR2 FQNEAQ (reference sequence). Unmatched junction bases numbered 17, after V lost 8 bases and J lost 6 bases. The CDR3 coding sequence is TGTGCCAGCGGCTACTTGTCGGACAGGGAGTCCGATGGCTACACCTTC. Translated: CASGYLSDRESDGYTF.